One and the same sample provided the 21 T cell receptor beta chains below, sequenced in a study of vaccination and CD4 T cells after COVID-19. Their cognate antigens are unknown. The Oncomine TCR Beta short-read assay generated sequence data from the DNA of cultured CD4+ T cells. One entry per CDR3 protein results from TCRdb running MiXCR on the PCR reads. The sample contains some 20,000 distinct CDR3 sequences, about 60% of which appear only once. Specified treatment: approximately 11-day PBMC culture with coronavirus spike peptide pools or control peptides (ViraFEST assay). Sequencing was done on a sample of CD4+ T cells from blood, cultured in vitro. Receptors originate from a human donor who had recovered from COVID-19.

The chain employs TRBV24-1 and TRBJ2-1; D tentatively fits TRBD1 or TRBD2 (5 bases each). V shed 9 bases and J shed 0 bases, with 8 bases lying between them. From germline, CDR1 is KGHDR and CDR2 SFDVKD. This CDR3 has 13 residues. CDR3 sequence: CATGGSSYNEQFF. Here the CDR3 DNA reads TGTGCCACCGGGGGTAGCTCCTACAATGAGCAGTTCTTC.

This chain links TRBV7-9 with TRBJ1-1, with D possibly TRBD1 on 5 matching bases. The CDR3 has 15 amino acids. Germline loops: CDR1 SEHNR, CDR2 FQNEAQ (reference sequence). V dropped 2 bases and J dropped 1 base, with 11 bases sitting between them. The chain's CDR3 is CASSLRFQGNTEAFF. DNA of the CDR3: TGTGCCAGCAGCTTACGGTTTCAGGGGAACACTGAAGCTTTCTTT.

J is TRBJ1-2 and V is TRBV28; D gene uncertain. Germline values: CDR1 MDHEN, CDR2 SYDVKM. This CDR3 contains 13 residues. Trimming stripped 2 bases from V and 4 bases from J, with 8 bases between. CDR3 loop: CASSLRRAYGYTF. The CDR3 nucleotides read TGTGCCAGCAGTTTAAGAAGGGCCTATGGCTACACCTTC.

V usage is TRBV18 and J usage is TRBJ1-6; no clear D gene. The length of the CDR3 is 15 residues. From germline, CDR1 is KGHSH and CDR2 LQKENI. Deletions cut 4 bases from V and 6 bases from J, with 13 bases between. CDR3 residues: CASSLGLMGNSPLHF. In DNA form, the CDR3 reads TGTGCCAGCTCACTAGGACTGATGGGTAATTCACCCCTCCACTTT.

The V gene is TRBV20-1, the J gene TRBJ2-5, with a possible D match to TRBD2 (5 bases). Germline CDR1 and CDR2: DFQATT and SNEGSKA (reference sequence). Between the trimmed V and J ends, which lost 4 bases and 0 bases, there was a span of 9 bases. This CDR3 contains 13 residues. The CDR3 DNA is TGCAGTGCTAATAGCGCAAACCAAGAGACCCAGTACTTC. As protein: CSANSANQETQYF.

As regards this clonotype: At one end the junction does not follow the germline gene, possibly because of a read error. The rearrangement links TRBV6-5 to TRBJ1-2, with 10 bases aligning to TRBD1. The CDR3 extends over 15 amino acids. CDR1 is MNHEY and CDR2 is SVGAGI in the germline V gene. CDR3 in DNA: TGTGCCAGCAGTAACTCCTGGACAGGGGGCTATGGCTACACCTTC. Its protein product is CASSNSWTGGYGYTF.

The rearrangement uses TRBV20-1 and TRBJ2-7, with D possibly matching TRBD2 (6 bases). CDR1 and CDR2 (germline): DFQATT, SNEGSKA (reference sequence). Between the trimmed V and J ends, which lost 6 bases and 3 bases, there was a span of 21 bases. The CDR3 is 15 residues long. The CDR3 loop is CSARTLAQSLYEQYF. The CDR3 DNA reads TGCAGTGCCAGAACTCTAGCGCAGTCCCTCTACGAGCAGTACTTC.

V is TRBV7-2 and J is TRBJ2-2; TRBD1 matches 8 bases. CDR1 SGHTA and CDR2 FQGNSA come from the germline V gene. CDR3 size: 15 residues. V lost 1 base to trimming and J lost 6 bases; unmatched junction nucleotides: 4. CDR3 sequence: CASSLVGQGPGELFF. The CDR3 bases are TGTGCCAGCAGCTTAGTTGGACAGGGACCCGGGGAGCTGTTTTTT.

V is TRBV6-5 and J is TRBJ2-7, with 10 nucleotides matching TRBD1. Per the germline V gene, CDR1 is MNHEY and CDR2 is SVGAGI. V gave up 2 bases and J gave up 8 bases; unmatched junction bases: 12. The CDR3 runs to 16 residues. CDR3: CASSYIRDRGFPQQYF. CDR3 bases: TGTGCCAGCAGTTACATCCGGGACAGGGGCTTCCCGCAGCAGTACTTC.

The chain joins TRBV6-5 to TRBJ1-1; D is undetermined. Germline lookup yields CDR1 MNHEY and CDR2 SVGAGI. This CDR3 contains 13 residues. The V and J ends lost 6 bases and 3 bases respectively, with 11 bases between them. CDR3 DNA: TGTGCCAGCAGCTACCGCGGGGACACTGAAGCTTTCTTT. As protein: CASSYRGDTEAFF.

The chain joins TRBV28 to TRBJ2-7; 7 positions agree with TRBD1. V trimming: 6 bases; J trimming: 4 bases; junction bases outside the gene matches: 6. Germline CDR1 MDHEN, CDR2 SYDVKM. The CDR3 consists of 13 residues. CDR3: CASSSGQSYEQYF. The CDR3 DNA follows: TGTGCCAGCAGCTCGGGACAGTCTTACGAGCAGTACTTC.

The V gene is TRBV7-9, the J gene TRBJ2-3; 9 bases align to TRBD2. This CDR3 spans 15 amino acids. The germline CDR1 and CDR2 sequences are SEHNR and FQNEAQ (reference sequence). V shed 3 bases and J 4 bases; nucleotides not matched to a gene: 5. DNA for the CDR3: TGTGCCAGCAGCTTGCGACTAGCGGAACCAGATACGCAGTATTTT. The encoded protein is CASSLRLAEPDTQYF.

The V and J genes are TRBV7-3 and TRBJ2-3; D possibly matches TRBD1 or TRBD2 (5 bases each). V dropped 5 bases and J dropped 8 bases, with 17 bases sitting between them. The CDR3 has 14 residues. CDR1 is SGHTA and CDR2 is FQGTGA in the germline V gene. The CDR3 loop reads CASSPGQGGLTQYF. Written as DNA, the CDR3 is TGTGCCAGCAGCCCAGGGCAGGGTGGACTTACGCAGTATTTT.

This clonotype has a handful of counts. The gene calls are TRBV7-9 and TRBJ1-2; D may be TRBD1 (6 bases). Deletions cut 2 bases from V and 4 bases from J, with 14 bases between. CDR3 length: 15 amino acids. Germline V gene data show CDR1 as SEHNR and CDR2 as FQNEAQ (reference sequence). As DNA, the CDR3 is TGTGCCAGCAGCTTAAGGGACATCCAAGGCTATGGCTACACCTTC. Protein sequence: CASSLRDIQGYGYTF.

This clonotype counts as medium-sized. This chain links TRBV30 with TRBJ1-6, with 10 positions matching TRBD1. Germline V gene data show CDR1 as GTSNPN and CDR2 as SVGIG (reference sequence). The CDR3 totals 13 residues. V lost 5 bases and J lost 9; bases outside the gene matches: 4. The CDR3 DNA reads as TGTGCCTGGTGGGGGACAGGGGCTTCACCCCTCCACTTT. Translating it yields CAWWGTGASPLHF.

The J gene is TRBJ2-5, the V gene TRBV19, with D perhaps matching TRBD2 (6 bases). Germline CDR1 and CDR2: LNHDA and SQIVND (reference sequence). V lost 8 bases to trimming and J lost 2 bases, with 12 bases between them. The CDR3 length is 13 residues. The CDR3 DNA is TGTGCCAGTTCGGGACTCCCGCAAGAGACCCAGTACTTC. This codes for CASSGLPQETQYF. The full variable domain, with the rest looked up from reference TRBV19 and TRBJ2-5, is DGGITQSPKYLFRKEGQNVTLSCEQNLNHDAMYWYRQDPGQGLRLIYYSQIVNDFQKGDIAEGYSVSREKKESFPLTVTSAQKNPTAFYLCASSGLPQETQYFGPGTRLLVL.

This clonotype has just a few counts. V usage is TRBV20-1 and J usage is TRBJ1-2; a weak D match, TRBD1 (6 bases). The CDR3 loop spans 15 amino acids. Germline values: CDR1 DFQATT, CDR2 SNEGSKA (reference sequence). The germline V and J ends were trimmed by 1 base and 7 bases, with 19 bases remaining between them. The CDR3 nucleotides are TGCAGTGCTAGAGGGACTCTTACAGGGTTTGGTGGCTACACCTTC. It yields the protein CSARGTLTGFGGYTF.

The chain combines TRBV20-1 with TRBJ2-3; D ambiguous. The ends were cut back, 6 bases at V and 4 bases at J, with 8 bases in the middle. CDR1 is DFQATT, CDR2 SNEGSKA, per germline (reference sequence). The CDR3 loop spans 11 amino acids. This chain's CDR3 is CSAPYSDTQYF. In DNA form, the CDR3 reads TGCAGTGCGCCCTATTCAGATACGCAGTATTTT.

This chain links TRBV7-3 with TRBJ2-2; 10 nucleotides align to TRBD1. This CDR3 contains 16 residues. Trimming cost V 5 bases and J 5 bases; bases outside gene matches: 8. Per the germline V gene, CDR1 is SGHTA and CDR2 is FQGTGA. This CDR3 reads CASSPRGTGVTGELFF. CDR3 nucleotides: TGTGCCAGCAGCCCGCGGGGGACAGGGGTGACCGGGGAGCTGTTTTTT.

This chain uses TRBV30 with TRBJ1-2, with 11 bases matching TRBD1. J lost 5 bases, V lost 2 bases, and 4 bases had no gene match. Germline-derived CDR1 and CDR2 are GTSNPN and SVGIG (reference sequence). This CDR3 is 14 amino acids long. The CDR3: CAWSFGQGAYGYTF. CDR3 sequence (DNA): TGTGCCTGGAGTTTCGGACAGGGGGCTTATGGCTACACCTTC.

The rearrangement joins TRBV30 to TRBJ2-2; D not certain. The V end lost 5 bases, the J end lost 0 bases, and 10 bases lay between the germline ends. Germline-derived CDR1 and CDR2 are GTSNPN and SVGIG (reference sequence). CDR3 length: 14 amino acids. CDR3 sequence: CAWSHGSNTGELFF. The CDR3 DNA follows: TGTGCCTGGTCCCACGGATCGAACACCGGGGAGCTGTTTTTT.